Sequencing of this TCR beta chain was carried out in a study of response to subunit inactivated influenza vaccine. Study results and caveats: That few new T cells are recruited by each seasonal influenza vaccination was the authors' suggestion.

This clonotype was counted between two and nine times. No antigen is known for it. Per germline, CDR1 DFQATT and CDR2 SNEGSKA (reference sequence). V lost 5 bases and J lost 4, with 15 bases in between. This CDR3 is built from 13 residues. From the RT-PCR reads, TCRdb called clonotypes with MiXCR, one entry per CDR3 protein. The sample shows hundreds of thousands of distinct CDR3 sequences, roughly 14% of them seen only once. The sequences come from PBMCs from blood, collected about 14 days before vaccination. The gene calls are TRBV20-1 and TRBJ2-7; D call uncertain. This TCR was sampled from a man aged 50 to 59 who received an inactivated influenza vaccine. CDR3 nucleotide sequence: TGCAGTGCTTACCGTAAGGTGGGATACGAGCAGTACTTC. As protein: CSAYRKVGYEQYF.